This TCR beta chain originates from a study of CD8+CD57+ T cells in acquired aplastic anemia listed by TCRdb under 2018. In the study overall: On average, sorted CD4+ and CD8+ cells yielded about 3 ug of extracted DNA, with a range of roughly 0.18 to 27.4 ug. CD8+CD57+ expansion was defined as a frequency above the mean frequency observed in healthy subjects. Summary of the overall study and its limitations: Between patients and healthy controls, no significant difference in CD8+ Simpson's diversity was found (P=0.060). About 30 CD8+ CDR3 sequences were found to be shared between patients and controls, but these sequences appeared to be highly expressed in patients and within the immunodominant clones of the patients.

Relative to germline, V is missing 6 bases and J is missing 6 bases, with 3 bases of the junction outside any gene match. Taken from the germline V gene (reference sequence), the CDR1 and CDR2 loops are LNHDA and SQIVND. The cysteine opens and the phenylalanine closes a CDR3 of 12 amino acids. Here the CDR3 DNA is all that survives: 36 bases in frame from base 1. The table lists this clonotype with many counts. This receptor's antigen is unknown. No clone much larger than this one lies a single base away; base qualities are absent. Patients chosen for sequencing had shown expansion of CD8+CD57+ cells by flow cytometry. All patients had severe acquired aplastic anemia diagnosed by International Study of Aplastic Anemia and Agranulocytosis and Camitta criteria. No therapy had been received by the patients at the time of blood sampling. In this study, sorted CD4+ and CD8+ T cells from the blood of healthy subjects and of severe aplastic anemia patients had their TCR repertoires deep-sequenced. In the USA, patient enrollment took place under clinicaltrials.gov protocols 00001620, 01623167, 00001397, 00071045, 00081523 and 00961064. Ficoll-Paque density gradient centrifugation was used to isolate peripheral blood mononuclear cells. CD4+ and CD8+ T cells were sorted by FACS or magnetic beads before DNA extraction.

Profiling of TCR beta VDJ combinations and CDR3 sequences used genomic DNA as the template. An Illumina HiSeq 2000 was used for TCR repertoire sequencing. The authors' analysis ran thus. Repertoires were assessed using TRBV/TRBJ rearrangement plots, CDR3 size and DJ length profiles, and Simpson's diversity index. The most abundant DNA sequence in the deep sequencing data was defined as the immunodominant clone. CDR3 amino acid sequences were screened for sharing across subjects and compared with published repertoires and the VDJdb database. TCRdb reanalyzed the raw reads on its own, using fastp at Q25 for trimming and MiXCR for clone calling, and kept in-frame beta chains. One record per CDR3 amino acid sequence lists the most common genes and DNA. These V and J calls derive from TCRdb rather than the authors' analysis. This sample holds 180,000 or so distinct CDR3 sequences; around 50% were observed only once. The ten largest clones add up to more than 1% of the sample.

This clonotype originated in a human donor with aplastic anemia. This chain joins TRBV19 to TRBJ2-3; 7 central bases correspond to TRBD2. Sequenced sample: sorted CD4+, CD8+, or CD8+CD57+ T cells (not recorded which) from PBMCs. The DNA reads as follows: TGTGCCAGTAGACTTAGCGGGGATACGCAGTATTTT. This sequence encodes CASRLSGDTQYF. With all but the CDR3 taken from the reference TRBV19 and TRBJ2-3 genes, the full variable domain is: DGGITQSPKYLFRKEGQNVTLSCEQNLNHDAMYWYRQDPGQGLRLIYYSQIVNDFQKGDIAEGYSVSREKKESFPLTVTSAQKNPTAFYLCASRLSGDTQYFGPGTRLTVL.